Listed below are T cell receptor beta chains from one sample, sequenced in a study of regulatory T cells in long-lasting Graves disease. From the multiplex PCR reads, TCRdb called clonotypes with MiXCR, one entry per CDR3 protein. The data show about 660,000 distinct CDR3 sequences, with approximately 31% seen just once and about 42% held by the top ten. Sequencing was performed on peripheral blood mononuclear cells (PBMCs), taken when the disease was refractory, from a patient treated with antithyroid drugs. Receptors originate from a female donor with Graves disease. Both conserved end residues are part of each CDR3. D genes are given only for firm matches. Where a row states a size, it is once, few, many or the class of an expanded clone; other rows omit it.

cdr3_nt,cdr3_aa,v_call,clone_size,j_call,d_call,cdr3_length
TGTGCCAGCACCACCCTTGGGGCCTTACTCTATGGCTACACCTTC,CASTTLGALLYGYTF,TRBV12-3/TRBV12-4,few,TRBJ1-2,NA,15
TGCGCCAGCAGCTTGAGGCAGGGGTTGACTGAAGCTTTCTTT,CASSLRQGLTEAFF,TRBV5-1,once,TRBJ1-1,NA,14
TGTGCCAGCAGCTTAGGCAGGGGATATGGCTACACCTTC,CASSLGRGYGYTF,TRBV13,many,TRBJ1-2,NA,13
TGTGCCAGTAGACCGGACAGTAGAGGAAACACCATATATTTT,CASRPDSRGNTIYF,TRBV19,few,TRBJ1-3,NA,14
TGTGCCAGCAGCCTGGGGGAGACACCCCGTTTTGGCTACACCTTC,CASSLGETPRFGYTF,TRBV7-9,few,TRBJ1-2,NA,15
TGCAGCGTTGAAGGGGGAGGGGATTATGGCTACACCTTC,CSVEGGGDYGYTF,TRBV29-1,NA,TRBJ1-2,NA,13
TGTGCCAGCAGCACCCCCGCCGGGGTTACGCAGTATTTT,CASSTPAGVTQYF,TRBV11-2,few,TRBJ2-3,NA,13
TGTGCCAGTAGTGCACAAGGGGCCCAGACCTACGAGCAGTACTTC,CASSAQGAQTYEQYF,TRBV19,few,TRBJ2-7,NA,15
TGCAGTGCTAGTCCCTCCGGGAGCCAAGGCTATGGCTACACCTTC,CSASPSGSQGYGYTF,TRBV20-1,NA,TRBJ1-2,NA,15
TGTGCCAGCAGTCCTATACAGGGGGGCCAAGAGACCCAGTACTTC,CASSPIQGGQETQYF,TRBV7-9,many,TRBJ2-5,TRBD1,15
TGCGCCAGCAGTTCTTCTTCGATGGCAGATAACTATGGCTACACCTTC,CASSSSSMADNYGYTF,TRBV10-1,NA,TRBJ1-2,NA,16
TGTGCCAGCAGTGGGGACAGTTTAATGGACACTGAAGCTTTCTTT,CASSGDSLMDTEAFF,TRBV27,NA,TRBJ1-1,TRBD1,15
TGCGCCAGCAGCTTGGCCTCGACATCGTTAGATACGCAGTATTTT,CASSLASTSLDTQYF,TRBV5-1,NA,TRBJ2-3,NA,15
TGTGCCAGCAGTCAACCTACAGGGGGAGGCTACACCTTC,CASSQPTGGGYTF,TRBV6-2/TRBV6-3,NA,TRBJ1-2,TRBD1,13
TGCGCCAGCAGCTTGGGACAGCCCGCGGGCACTGAAGCTTTCTTT,CASSLGQPAGTEAFF,TRBV5-1,NA,TRBJ1-1,NA,15
TGCGCCAGCAGCCCAGCCCCGGGGACCAATCAGCCCCAGCATTTT,CASSPAPGTNQPQHF,TRBV5-1,few,TRBJ1-5,NA,15
TGCGCCAGCAGCAACCCGGGACAGCCGAACACTGAAGCTTTCTTT,CASSNPGQPNTEAFF,TRBV5-1,NA,TRBJ1-1,TRBD1,15
TGCGCCAGCAGCTTGGCCTTGCGGGGGGCTGGCGGTGAGCAGTTCTTC,CASSLALRGAGGEQFF,TRBV5-1,NA,TRBJ2-1,TRBD2,16
TGTGCCACCAGCAGGAGACCAGGATCGAACACCGGGGAGCTGTTTTTT,CATSRRPGSNTGELFF,TRBV15,NA,TRBJ2-2,NA,16
TGTGCCAGCAGCGTAGGGGCACGGAATGAGCAGTTCTTC,CASSVGARNEQFF,TRBV9,NA,TRBJ2-1,NA,13
TGTGCCAGCAGGAGATGGATTTACGAGCAGTACTTC,CASRRWIYEQYF,TRBV2,many,TRBJ2-7,NA,12
TGTGCCAGCAGCTGGAGACGGATCACTGAAGCTTTCTTT,CASSWRRITEAFF,TRBV7-2,many,TRBJ1-1,NA,13
TGTGCCCTCGTATTCTGGGGGGGAGCCTCCTACGAGCAGTACTTC,CALVFWGGASYEQYF,TRBV7-2,NA,TRBJ2-7,TRBD2,15
TGTGCCAGCAGTTACTCGGGCGGGAGGGAGAACACCGGGGAGCTGTTTTTT,CASSYSGGRENTGELFF,TRBV6-6,few,TRBJ2-2,TRBD2,17
TGTGCTAGTGGTTTGGTACTATCAGGGGAGGCAGACTATGGCTACACCTTC,CASGLVLSGEADYGYTF,TRBV12-5,many,TRBJ1-2,NA,17
TGTGCCAGCAGTGAACCGGGACAGTTTATCACTGAAGCTTTCTTT,CASSEPGQFITEAFF,TRBV6-1,NA,TRBJ1-1,TRBD1,15
TGCAGTGCTACTCGGCCAAATGAAAAACTGTTTTTT,CSATRPNEKLFF,TRBV20-1,NA,TRBJ1-4,NA,12
TGTGCCAGCAGTTTGGGGAAAGCTTTCTTT,CASSLGKAFF,TRBV28,many,TRBJ1-1,NA,10
TGCAGTGCCTCGTTAGCCTACGAGCAGTACTTC,CSASLAYEQYF,TRBV20-1,few,TRBJ2-7,NA,11
TGTGCCAGTAGTATAAAGGGGACTAGCTACGAGCAGTACTTC,CASSIKGTSYEQYF,TRBV19,NA,TRBJ2-7,TRBD2,14
TGCAGTGCTTCGACCGAGGTCTACGGCGGGGAGCTGTTTTTT,CSASTEVYGGELFF,TRBV20-1,NA,TRBJ2-2,NA,14
TGCGCCAGCGCGACGGGGGCGACCACTGAAGTTTTCTTT,CASATGATTEVFF,TRBV5-1,NA,TRBJ1-1,NA,13
TGCAGTGCTATAAGGACAGGGAAACAGCCCCAGCATTTT,CSAIRTGKQPQHF,TRBV20-1,few,TRBJ1-5,TRBD1,13
TGTGCCAGCAGTTACCCTAGCGCCGGCGGAGGCGAGCAGTACTTC,CASSYPSAGGGEQYF,TRBV6-5,NA,TRBJ2-7,NA,15
TGTGCCAGCAGCTCTACAGGGAGGACTGAAGCTTTCTTT,CASSSTGRTEAFF,TRBV5-4,NA,TRBJ1-1,NA,13
TGTGCCAGCACCTCCACAGGGTTTAGCAATCAGCCCCAGCATTTT,CASTSTGFSNQPQHF,TRBV27,NA,TRBJ1-5,NA,15
TGTGCCTGGAGTGTAGCGGCCCATCGGCAGTTCAACTATGGCTACACCTTC,CAWSVAAHRQFNYGYTF,TRBV30,NA,TRBJ1-2,NA,17
TGTGCCAGCAGGGGTTGGACTCAGAGCTGGCTCAACACCGGGGAGCTGTTTTTT,CASRGWTQSWLNTGELFF,TRBV2,NA,TRBJ2-2,NA,18
TGTGCCAGCAGCTTAGGCGGCAGGGGAAACACTGAAGCTTTCTTT,CASSLGGRGNTEAFF,TRBV5-1,many,TRBJ1-1,NA,15
TGTGCCAGCAGCGCCCACCCGGGAGGGATGGAGACCCAGTACTTC,CASSAHPGGMETQYF,TRBV9,NA,TRBJ2-5,TRBD2,15
TGCAGCGTCGGGACATATGAAAAACTGTTTTTT,CSVGTYEKLFF,TRBV29-1,NA,TRBJ1-4,NA,11
TGTGCCAGCAGGCGCTCAGGGGTGACTAATGAAAAACTGTTTTTT,CASRRSGVTNEKLFF,TRBV6-1,few,TRBJ1-4,NA,15
TGTGCCAGCAGTTTAGGGGACGGGAATGAAAAACTGTTTTTT,CASSLGDGNEKLFF,TRBV12-3/TRBV12-4,NA,TRBJ1-4,NA,14
TGTGCCAGCAGTTTTACGGGGGACCACAAAGAGACCCAGTACTTC,CASSFTGDHKETQYF,TRBV12-3/TRBV12-4,NA,TRBJ2-5,NA,15
TGTGCCAGCAGTTTAAAGGTTTCTGAGCGCGGCACAGATACGCAGTATTTT,CASSLKVSERGTDTQYF,TRBV12-3/TRBV12-4,NA,TRBJ2-3,NA,17
TGTGCCAGCAGTTACAGGAGGAGCTCCTATAATTCACCCCTCCACTTT,CASSYRRSSYNSPLHF,TRBV6-2/TRBV6-3,NA,TRBJ1-6,NA,16
TGTGCCAGCAGTGTTAGAGCGGGGGCGGGATCAGATACGCAGTATTTT,CASSVRAGAGSDTQYF,TRBV2,few,TRBJ2-3,TRBD2,16
TGTGCCAGCAGCTTAAGGGGGACATCTGAAGCTTTCTTT,CASSLRGTSEAFF,TRBV7-3,NA,TRBJ1-1,NA,13
TGTGCCAGCAGCTACCAGACAGGGAATTCCTACGAGCAGTACTTC,CASSYQTGNSYEQYF,TRBV7-9,few,TRBJ2-7,TRBD1,15
TGTGCCAGCAGAGAAGGGACGGGGTATAATTCACCCCTCCACTTT,CASREGTGYNSPLHF,TRBV12-3/TRBV12-4,few,TRBJ1-6,NA,15
TGTGCCAGCAGCCCCGTAGCGGGGGCCGCCACCGGGGAGCTGTTTTTT,CASSPVAGAATGELFF,TRBV7-3,few,TRBJ2-2,TRBD2,16
TGTGCCAGCAGTGTAACAGGAAGTTTAGAAGCTTTCTTT,CASSVTGSLEAFF,TRBV2,few,TRBJ1-1,NA,13
TGTGCCAGCAGCACCGGGACCCCTAATGAAAAACTGTTTTTT,CASSTGTPNEKLFF,TRBV7-2,NA,TRBJ1-4,NA,14
TGTGCCAGCAGCCTTTCAGGACGGCGGGAGTCCTTCCAAGAGACCCAGTACTTC,CASSLSGRRESFQETQYF,TRBV27,few,TRBJ2-5,TRBD2,18
TGTGCCAGCAGTTCGGGAGGGATCGACTATGGCTACACCTTC,CASSSGGIDYGYTF,TRBV6-5,few,TRBJ1-2,NA,14
TGTGCCAGCGCCCCCTACGGGAAAATCTCTGGGGCCAACGTCCTGACTTTC,CASAPYGKISGANVLTF,TRBV27,NA,TRBJ2-6,NA,17
TGTGCCAGCAGTGAACAGGGGACTTACCAGGGAAAGTGCACCTTC,CASSEQGTYQGKCTF,TRBV6-1,NA,TRBJ1-2,NA,15
TGTGCCAGCAGATCCAAAAGCAACACCGGGGAGCTGTTTTTT,CASRSKSNTGELFF,TRBV2,few,TRBJ2-2,NA,14
TGTGCCAGTAGTGGGACAGCAGCCAAAAACATTCAGTACTTC,CASSGTAAKNIQYF,TRBV19,few,TRBJ2-4,TRBD1,14